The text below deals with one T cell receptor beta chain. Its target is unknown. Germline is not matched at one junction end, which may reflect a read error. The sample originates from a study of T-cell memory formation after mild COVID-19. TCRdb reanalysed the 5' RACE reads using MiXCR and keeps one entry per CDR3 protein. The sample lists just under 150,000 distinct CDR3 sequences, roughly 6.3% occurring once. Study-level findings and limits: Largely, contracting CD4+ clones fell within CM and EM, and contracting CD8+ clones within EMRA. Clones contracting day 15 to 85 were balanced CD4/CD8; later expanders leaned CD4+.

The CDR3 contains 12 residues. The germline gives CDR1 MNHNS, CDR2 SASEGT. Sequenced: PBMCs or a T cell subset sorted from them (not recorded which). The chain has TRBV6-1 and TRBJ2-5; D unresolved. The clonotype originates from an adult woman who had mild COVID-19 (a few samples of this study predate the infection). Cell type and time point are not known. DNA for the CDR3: TGTGCCAGCAGTGAAATAGTCTGGGATTCTATTTTC. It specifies CASSEIVWDSIF.